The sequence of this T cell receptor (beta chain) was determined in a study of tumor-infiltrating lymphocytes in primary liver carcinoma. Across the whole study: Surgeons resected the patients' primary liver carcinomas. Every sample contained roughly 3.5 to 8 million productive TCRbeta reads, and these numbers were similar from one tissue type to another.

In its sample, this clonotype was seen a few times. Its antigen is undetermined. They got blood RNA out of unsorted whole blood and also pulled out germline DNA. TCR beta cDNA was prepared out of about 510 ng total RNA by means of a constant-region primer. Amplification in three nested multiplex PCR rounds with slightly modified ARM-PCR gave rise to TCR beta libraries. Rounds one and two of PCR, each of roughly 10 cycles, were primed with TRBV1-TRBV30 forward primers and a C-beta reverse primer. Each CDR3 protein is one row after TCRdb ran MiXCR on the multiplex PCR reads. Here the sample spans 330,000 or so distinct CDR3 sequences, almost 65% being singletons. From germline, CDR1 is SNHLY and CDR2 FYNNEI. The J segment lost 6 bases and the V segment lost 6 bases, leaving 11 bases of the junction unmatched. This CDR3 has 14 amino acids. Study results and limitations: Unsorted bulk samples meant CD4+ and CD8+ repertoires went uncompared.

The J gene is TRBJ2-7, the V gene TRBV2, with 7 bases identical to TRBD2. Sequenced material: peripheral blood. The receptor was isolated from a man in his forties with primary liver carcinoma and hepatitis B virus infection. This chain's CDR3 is CASRWAGEGLEQYF. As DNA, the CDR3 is TGTGCCAGCAGGTGGGCGGGAGAAGGGCTCGAGCAGTACTTC.